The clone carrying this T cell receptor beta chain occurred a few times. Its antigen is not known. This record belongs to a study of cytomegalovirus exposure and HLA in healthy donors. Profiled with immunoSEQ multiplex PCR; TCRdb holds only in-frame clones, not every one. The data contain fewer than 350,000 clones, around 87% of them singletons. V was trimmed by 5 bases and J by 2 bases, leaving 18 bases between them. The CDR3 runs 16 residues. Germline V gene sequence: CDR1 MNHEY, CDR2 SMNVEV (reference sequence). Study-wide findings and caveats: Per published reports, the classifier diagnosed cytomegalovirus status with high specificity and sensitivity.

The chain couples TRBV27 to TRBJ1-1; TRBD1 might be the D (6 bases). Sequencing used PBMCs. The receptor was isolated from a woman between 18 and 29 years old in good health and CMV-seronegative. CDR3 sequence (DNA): TGTGCCAGCAGTCGACCCTCCGGACAGAGTAACACTGAAGCTTTCTTT. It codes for CASSRPSGQSNTEAFF.